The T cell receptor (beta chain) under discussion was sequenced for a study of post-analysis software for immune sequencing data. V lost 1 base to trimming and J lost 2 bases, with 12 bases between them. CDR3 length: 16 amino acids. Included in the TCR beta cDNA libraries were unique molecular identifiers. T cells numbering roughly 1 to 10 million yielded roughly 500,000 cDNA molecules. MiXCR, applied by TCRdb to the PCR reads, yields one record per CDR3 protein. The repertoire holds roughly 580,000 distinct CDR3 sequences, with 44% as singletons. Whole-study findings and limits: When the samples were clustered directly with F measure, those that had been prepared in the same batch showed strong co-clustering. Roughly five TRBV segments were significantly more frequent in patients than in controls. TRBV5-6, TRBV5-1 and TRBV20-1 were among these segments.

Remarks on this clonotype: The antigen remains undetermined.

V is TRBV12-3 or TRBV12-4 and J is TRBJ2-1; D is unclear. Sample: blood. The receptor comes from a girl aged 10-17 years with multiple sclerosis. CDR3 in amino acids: CASSLEGSGPYNEQFF. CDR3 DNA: TGTGCCAGCAGTTTAGAAGGTAGTGGACCCTACAATGAGCAGTTCTTC.